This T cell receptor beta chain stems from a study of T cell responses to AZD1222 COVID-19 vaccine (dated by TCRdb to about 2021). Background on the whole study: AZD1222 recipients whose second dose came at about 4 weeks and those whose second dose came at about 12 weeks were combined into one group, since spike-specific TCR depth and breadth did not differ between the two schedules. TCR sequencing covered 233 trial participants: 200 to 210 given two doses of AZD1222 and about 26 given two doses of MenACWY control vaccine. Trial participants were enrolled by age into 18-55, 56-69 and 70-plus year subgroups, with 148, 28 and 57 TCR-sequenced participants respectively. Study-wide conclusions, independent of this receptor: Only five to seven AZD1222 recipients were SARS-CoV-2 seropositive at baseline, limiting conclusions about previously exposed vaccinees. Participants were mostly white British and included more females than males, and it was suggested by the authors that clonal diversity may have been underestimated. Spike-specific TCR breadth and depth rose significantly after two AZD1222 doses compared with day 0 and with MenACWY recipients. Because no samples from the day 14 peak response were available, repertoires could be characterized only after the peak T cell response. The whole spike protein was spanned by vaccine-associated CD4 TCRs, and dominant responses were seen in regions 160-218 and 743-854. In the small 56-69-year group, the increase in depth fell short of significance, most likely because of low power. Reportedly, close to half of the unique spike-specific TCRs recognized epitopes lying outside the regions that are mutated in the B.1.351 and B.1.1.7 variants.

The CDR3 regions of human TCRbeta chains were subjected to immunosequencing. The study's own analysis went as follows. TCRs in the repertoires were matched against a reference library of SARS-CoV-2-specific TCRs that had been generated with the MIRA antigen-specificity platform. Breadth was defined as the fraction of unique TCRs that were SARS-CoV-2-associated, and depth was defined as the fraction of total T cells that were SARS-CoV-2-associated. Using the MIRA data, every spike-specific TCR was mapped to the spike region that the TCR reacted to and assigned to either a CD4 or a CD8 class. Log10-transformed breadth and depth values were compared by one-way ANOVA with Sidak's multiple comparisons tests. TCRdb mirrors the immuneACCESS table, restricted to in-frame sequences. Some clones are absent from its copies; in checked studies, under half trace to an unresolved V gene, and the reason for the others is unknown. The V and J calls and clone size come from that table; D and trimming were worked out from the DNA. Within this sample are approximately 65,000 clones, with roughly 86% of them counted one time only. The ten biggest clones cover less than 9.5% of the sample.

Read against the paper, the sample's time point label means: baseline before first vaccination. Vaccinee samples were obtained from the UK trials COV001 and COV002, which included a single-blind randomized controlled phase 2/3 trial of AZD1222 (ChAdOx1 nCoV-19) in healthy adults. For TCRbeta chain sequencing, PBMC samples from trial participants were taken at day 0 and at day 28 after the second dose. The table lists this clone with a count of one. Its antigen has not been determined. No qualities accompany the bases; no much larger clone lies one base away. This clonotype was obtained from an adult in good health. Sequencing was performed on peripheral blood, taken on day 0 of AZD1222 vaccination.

The bases read TGTGCCTGGAGTCGTATTGGGGGGAACACCATATATTTT. It is translated as CAWSRIGGNTIYF. Recombination joined TRBV30 with TRBJ1-3; the D region possibly corresponds to TRBD1 (5 bases align). The junction shows trimming of 2 bases on V and 7 bases on J, plus 12 bases between the germline ends. From the cysteine up to the phenylalanine, the CDR3 has a length of 13 residues. The CDR3 DNA has 39 bases and is translated from base 1. Taken from the germline V gene (reference sequence), the CDR1 and CDR2 loops are GTSNPN and SVGIG.